One and the same sample provided the 32 T cell receptor beta chains below, sequenced in a study of identical twins. TCRdb processed the 5' RACE reads anew with MiXCR; each CDR3 protein has one entry. The repertoire consists of hundreds of thousands of distinct CDR3 sequences, with 21% occurring once and the leading ten covering approximately 4.3%. In addition, the sample was reused for a study of T cells expressing NK-cell markers.

The sequencing sample was made of PBMCs. Every receptor here comes from a woman under 30 in good health.

This clonotype was counted a few times. The CDR3 sequence is CSVEVPGANVLTF. In DNA, the CDR3 is TGCAGCGTTGAGGTCCCTGGGGCCAACGTCCTGACTTTC. This chain joins TRBV29-1 and TRBJ2-6; no clear D. Germline V gives CDR1 SQVTM, CDR2 ANQGSEA. V was cut by 3 bases and J by 2 bases, with 5 bases left in between. The CDR3 has 13 amino acids.

The rearrangement uses TRBV4-3 and TRBJ2-1; no clear D. The ends were cut back, 5 bases at V and 2 bases at J, with 13 bases in the middle. This CDR3 is 15 amino acids long. Per the germline V gene, CDR1 is LGHNA and CDR2 is YSLEER. CDR3 loop: CASSDTTDAYNEQFF. For the CDR3, the DNA is TGCGCCAGCAGCGATACCACGGACGCCTACAATGAGCAGTTCTTC.

This rearrangement joins TRBV4-1 to TRBJ2-1; TRBD2 matches 10 bases. CDR1 MGHRA and CDR2 YSYEKL come from the germline V gene. The length of the CDR3 is 17 residues. The ends lost 0 bases at V and 3 bases at J; junction bases unmatched: 5. This CDR3 is CASSQDEREGLYNEQFF. The CDR3 nucleotides are TGCGCCAGCAGCCAAGATGAGCGGGAGGGCCTCTACAATGAGCAGTTCTTC.

This clonotype was seen a few times. The rearrangement links TRBV5-1 to TRBJ1-2, with D unresolved. Germline V CDR1 and CDR2: SGHRS, YFSETQ. V was shortened by 1 base and J by 3 bases, with 10 bases between the two germline ends. The CDR3 has 14 residues. CDR3 nucleotide sequence: TGCGCCAGCAGCTTGATCGGCTTCGACTATGGCTACACCTTC. Translating it yields CASSLIGFDYGYTF.

The chain is built from TRBV30 and TRBJ2-6; possibly TRBD1 for D (6 bases). Looked up from germline, CDR1 is GTSNPN and CDR2 is SVGIG (reference sequence). The CDR3 runs 17 residues. Trimming stripped 1 base from V and 0 bases from J, with 13 bases between. DNA for the CDR3: TGTGCCTGGAGTGCCCCAGGGGCTTTCTCTGGGGCCAACGTCCTGACTTTC. It specifies CAWSAPGAFSGANVLTF.

This clonotype was counted between two and nine times. The chain links TRBV20-1 to TRBJ2-7; weak D call: TRBD1 (5 bases). CDR3 length: 17 amino acids. Germline V gene lookup returns CDR1 DFQATT and CDR2 SNEGSKA (reference sequence). The ends were cut back, 0 bases at V and 1 base at J, with 19 bases in the middle. CDR3 residues: CSARDQLGKGPSYEQYF. CDR3 nucleotide sequence: TGCAGTGCTAGAGATCAGCTTGGTAAGGGGCCATCCTACGAGCAGTACTTC.

The chain combines TRBV20-1 with TRBJ2-2, with D tentatively TRBD2 (6 bases). The CDR3 is made up of 14 amino acids. Trimming pared 6 bases from V and 5 bases from J, leaving 16 bases between. The germline gives CDR1 DFQATT, CDR2 SNEGSKA (reference sequence). The CDR3 protein is CSAPGGSRTGELFF. The CDR3, as DNA: TGCAGTGCCCCCGGGGGTAGTCGAACCGGGGAGCTGTTTTTT.

This chain uses TRBV5-1 with TRBJ2-1; D ambiguous. Trimming stripped 9 bases from V and 8 bases from J, with 18 bases between. In germline, CDR1 is SGHRS, CDR2 YFSETQ. This CDR3 has 13 residues. The CDR3 region is CATKGLPQDEQFF. The DNA of the CDR3 is TGCGCCACCAAAGGGCTCCCCCAAGATGAGCAGTTCTTC.

V is TRBV11-2 and J is TRBJ2-1; 12 positions match TRBD2. Germline CDR1 SGHAT, CDR2 FQNNGV. CDR3 length: 19 residues. V lost 0 bases, J lost 9 bases, and 15 bases stayed unmatched. This chain's CDR3 is CASSLDPTSGSDWGSEQFF. The CDR3 DNA reads TGTGCCAGCAGCTTAGACCCGACTAGCGGGAGCGATTGGGGGAGTGAGCAGTTCTTC.

Only a few counts were recorded for this clonotype. The rearrangement joins TRBV15 to TRBJ2-1; 10 bases are a match to TRBD2. From germline, CDR1 is LNHNV and CDR2 YYDKDF (reference sequence). This CDR3 is 19 amino acids long. V shed 1 base, J shed 7 bases, and the junction held 16 bases outside the gene matches. CDR3 sequence reads: CATSRGVGQSGRAGNEQFF. The CDR3 region has the DNA TGTGCCACCAGCAGAGGGGTTGGTCAAAGCGGGAGGGCCGGGAATGAGCAGTTCTTC.

This clonotype has only a few counts. V is TRBV20-1 and J is TRBJ2-7; 9 nucleotides agree with TRBD2. The germline CDR1 and CDR2 sequences are DFQATT and SNEGSKA (reference sequence). The CDR3 has 15 amino acids. The V segment lost 6 bases and the J segment 3 bases; nucleotides outside the gene matches: 12. The CDR3 DNA reads as TGCAGTGCCCAACCCCCTAGCGGGGACCGCTACGAGCAGTACTTC. This translates into CSAQPPSGDRYEQYF.

This clonotype appeared many times. The chain couples TRBV4-3 to TRBJ1-3; no clear D gene. V was shortened by 0 bases and J by 0 bases, with 9 bases between the two germline ends. Germline V lookup: CDR1 LGHNA, CDR2 YSLEER. The CDR3 has 16 amino acids. This CDR3 reads CASSQEARFSGNTIYF. CDR3 DNA sequence: TGCGCCAGCAGCCAAGAAGCTCGTTTCTCTGGAAACACCATATATTTT.

The chain has TRBV7-2 and TRBJ2-1; the match to TRBD2 covers 9 bases. V shed 6 bases and J 6 bases; nucleotides not matched to a gene: 9. Germline CDR1 SGHTA, CDR2 FQGNSA. CDR3 size: 15 residues. The CDR3 here is CASRYSPGLANEQFF. Written as DNA, the CDR3 is TGTGCCAGCAGATACTCCCCGGGACTAGCCAATGAGCAGTTCTTC.

CDR3 protein: CASSLGGYPNEQFF. The CDR3 coding sequence is TGTGCCAGCAGCTTGGGGGGGTATCCCAATGAGCAGTTCTTC. This chain links TRBV5-6 with TRBJ2-1, with D perhaps TRBD1 or TRBD2 (5 bases each). Germline V gives CDR1 SGHDT, CDR2 YYEEEE. CDR3 length: 14 residues. Deletions cut 0 bases from V and 6 bases from J, with 10 bases between.

CDR3 sequence reads: CASSYSPSGGPHEQFF. CDR3 nucleotide sequence: TGTGCCAGCAGTTACTCCCCTAGCGGGGGGCCCCATGAGCAGTTCTTC. The J gene is TRBJ2-1, the V gene TRBV6-5, with 11 bases aligning to TRBD2. The CDR3 is made up of 16 amino acids. J was trimmed by 8 bases and V by 0 bases; bases with no gene match: 6. Looked up from germline, CDR1 is MNHEY and CDR2 is SVGAGI.

This chain uses TRBV5-5 with TRBJ1-6; 8 bases fit TRBD1. This CDR3 region has 14 residues. Germline loops: CDR1 SGHKS, CDR2 YYEKEE (reference sequence). With 1 base clipped from V and 13 bases from J, the junction kept 7 bases outside the gene matches. The CDR3 region has the DNA TGTGCCAGCAGCTTGACGGACAGGGCCCATCCCCTCCACTTT. This codes for CASSLTDRAHPLHF.

The chain joins TRBV6-5 to TRBJ2-3; 10 bases match TRBD2. Per the germline V gene, CDR1 is MNHEY and CDR2 is SVGAGI. The junction had 7 bases not matched to a gene; V was cut back by 0 bases and J by 4 bases. CDR3 length: 17 residues. The chain's CDR3 is CASSYSRSGRGSDTQYF. As DNA, the CDR3 is TGTGCCAGCAGTTACTCGCGCAGCGGGAGGGGGTCAGATACGCAGTATTTT.

The gene calls are TRBV9 and TRBJ2-7, with D possibly TRBD1 on 6 matching bases. The CDR3 totals 14 residues. CDR1 and CDR2 (germline): SGDLS, YYNGEE. V lost 3 bases, J lost 5 bases, and 15 bases lay in between. This CDR3 is CASSGNRAGDEQYF. DNA of the CDR3: TGTGCCAGCAGCGGAAACAGGGCCGGCGACGAGCAGTACTTC.

V is TRBV6-5 and J is TRBJ2-1; 10 bases agree with TRBD2. This CDR3 spans 16 amino acids. Germline lookup yields CDR1 MNHEY and CDR2 SVGAGI. V lost 3 bases, J lost 4 bases, and 6 bases stayed unmatched. Here the CDR3 reads CASSYWVAGGYNEQFF. In nucleotides, the CDR3 is TGTGCCAGCAGTTATTGGGTAGCGGGAGGATACAATGAGCAGTTCTTC.

The table lists this clonotype with many counts. DNA of the CDR3: TGTGCCAGCAGCTTACCCCCGGATTACAATGAGCAGTTCTTC. This translates into CASSLPPDYNEQFF. V usage is TRBV7-9 and J usage is TRBJ2-1; no clear D. The V end was cut by 2 bases, the J end by 4 bases, with 9 bases between. CDR3 length: 14 residues. The germline CDR1 and CDR2 sequences are SEHNR and FQNEAQ (reference sequence).

This clonotype came up a few times. The chain employs TRBV27 and TRBJ2-7; D unresolved. The CDR3 contains 13 residues. The V and J ends lost 5 bases and 5 bases respectively, with 13 bases between them. Germline CDR1 MNHEY, CDR2 SMNVEV (reference sequence). The CDR3 spells CASSPSSFHEQYF. CDR3 nucleotides: TGTGCCAGCAGTCCGTCCAGTTTCCACGAGCAGTACTTC.

This clonotype has only a few counts. The chain links TRBV6-9 to TRBJ1-5; 8 bases map to TRBD1. This CDR3 is built from 15 residues. The germline V gene encodes CDR1 MNHGY and CDR2 SVAAGI. J lost 0 bases, V lost 6 bases, and 4 bases had no gene match. CDR3: CASRTGANSNQPQHF. In DNA, the CDR3 is TGTGCCAGCAGGACAGGGGCCAATAGCAATCAGCCCCAGCATTTT.

The CDR3 is CASSASGGAGEQFF. CDR3 DNA: TGCGCCAGCAGCGCCAGCGGGGGGGCGGGTGAGCAGTTCTTC. The rearrangement uses TRBV10-2 and TRBJ2-1, with 10 bases matching TRBD2. V lost 6 bases, J lost 9 bases, and 8 bases stayed unmatched. Germline V gives CDR1 WSHSY, CDR2 SAAADI. The CDR3 has 14 residues.

CDR3 sequence reads: CASSQTSGPRETQYF. DNA of the CDR3: TGTGCCAGCAGCCAGACTAGCGGGCCTAGGGAAACGCAGTATTTT. The V gene is TRBV14, the J gene TRBJ2-3, with 10 bases identical to TRBD2. Germline loops: CDR1 SGHDN, CDR2 FVKESK. V gave up 3 bases and J gave up 9 bases; unmatched junction bases: 9. CDR3 length equals 15 residues.

The genes are TRBV6-1 and TRBJ2-1; D is tentatively TRBD1 or TRBD2 (5 bases each). Trimming pared 8 bases from V and 8 bases from J, leaving 19 bases between. Per germline, CDR1 MNHNS and CDR2 SASEGT. This CDR3 spans 14 amino acids. The CDR3 spells CASSRTARGDEQFF. CDR3 sequence (DNA): TGTGCCAGCTCTAGGACGGCCCGAGGGGATGAGCAGTTCTTC.

The chain has TRBV5-1 and TRBJ1-1, with TRBD1 identical over 10 bases. The germline gives CDR1 SGHRS, CDR2 YFSETQ. Unmatched junction bases numbered 3, after V lost 4 bases and J lost 3 bases. CDR3 length equals 14 residues. The CDR3 DNA is TGCGCCAGCAGCGACAGGGGGCTGGACACTGAAGCTTTCTTT. As protein: CASSDRGLDTEAFF.

This clonotype was detected many times. The chain joins TRBV20-1 to TRBJ2-1; 9 bases fit TRBD1. V lost 5 bases, J lost 6 bases, and 11 bases stayed unmatched. From germline, CDR1 is DFQATT and CDR2 SNEGSKA (reference sequence). CDR3 length: 15 residues. The CDR3 DNA follows: TGCAGTGCTCAGCAACCGGGACAGGGATCCAATGAGCAGTTCTTC. Residues: CSAQQPGQGSNEQFF.

This clonotype came up once. The chain combines TRBV27 with TRBJ2-7; possible D gene TRBD1, 6 bases. Trimming removed 5 bases from V and 1 base from J, with 12 bases in between. Per the germline V gene, CDR1 is MNHEY and CDR2 is SMNVEV (reference sequence). This CDR3 spans 14 amino acids. The CDR3 sequence is CASSQLGQSYEQYF. In DNA form, the CDR3 reads TGTGCCAGCAGTCAACTCGGACAGTCCTACGAGCAGTACTTC.

The rearrangement links TRBV5-1 to TRBJ2-1; the match to TRBD2 covers 9 bases. The CDR3 has 15 amino acids. Trimming removed 1 base from V and 7 bases from J; junction bases left unmatched: 6. Germline V gene lookup returns CDR1 SGHRS and CDR2 YFSETQ. Written as DNA, the CDR3 is TGCGCCAGCAGCTTGCCCCCAGCGGGAGGAAATGAGCAGTTCTTC. Protein sequence: CASSLPPAGGNEQFF. The whole variable domain, remainder taken from reference TRBV5-1 and TRBJ2-1, is KAGVTQTPRYLIKTRGQQVTLSCSPISGHRSVSWYQQTPGQGLQFLFEYFSETQRNKGNFPGRFSGRQFSNSRSEMNVSTLELGDSALYLCASSLPPAGGNEQFFGPGTRLTVL.

This clonotype turned up a few times. This chain joins TRBV12-3 or TRBV12-4 and TRBJ2-7; D not resolved. This CDR3 comprises 16 residues. V lost 0 bases to trimming and J lost 5 bases, with 17 bases between them. In nucleotides, the CDR3 is TGTGCCAGCAGTTTAGCCCCCTCAGCCTTCTTCGACGAGCAGTACTTC. Translated: CASSLAPSAFFDEQYF.

This clonotype was seen a few times. This chain links TRBV12-3 or TRBV12-4 with TRBJ2-1; 7 bases match TRBD2. This CDR3 has 15 residues. V shed 7 bases, J shed 2 bases, and the junction held 8 bases outside the gene matches. CDR3 sequence reads: CASTPAGSPYNEQFF. The DNA for the CDR3 is TGTGCCAGCACCCCAGCGGGAAGCCCCTACAATGAGCAGTTCTTC.

J is TRBJ2-1 and V is TRBV15; D is unclear. Trimming stripped 2 bases from V and 9 bases from J, with 11 bases between. This CDR3 has 13 residues. Per the germline V gene, CDR1 is LNHNV and CDR2 is YYDKDF (reference sequence). The CDR3, as DNA: TGTGCCACCAGCAGAATAGGTTTCGCTGAGCAGTTCTTC. Protein sequence: CATSRIGFAEQFF.